This T cell receptor (beta chain) was sequenced for a study of blood T cell repertoires in COVID-19. Study context: The origin of the acute and convalescent COVID-19 samples was the United States, Italy and Spain. Sample material is recorded as cDNA or gDNA derived from T cells, B-cell-depleted T cells, or PBMCs.

V trimming: 3 bases; J trimming: 7 bases; junction bases outside the gene matches: 5. Per the germline V gene, CDR1 is LNHDA and CDR2 is SQIVND (reference sequence). This CDR3 comprises 15 residues. In the original workflow: Reference gene primers were amplified, and this amplification served to estimate nucleated cell counts. Assay used: immunoSEQ multiplex PCR; TCRdb lists only in-frame clones, some missing. V, J and clone size derive from that table, while D and trimming were established from the DNA sequence. The repertoire consists of 80,000 to 95,000 clones, with more than 65% occurring once and the leading ten covering 20% to 30%. This clone was observed a single time.

The sequence came from a man older than 75 with active or convalescent COVID-19. Sequencing was performed on peripheral blood. The chain links TRBV19 to TRBJ1-5, with 11 bases fitting TRBD1. CDR3 sequence: CASSMGQGGRQPQHF. Here the CDR3 DNA reads TGTGCCAGTAGTATGGGACAGGGGGGCCGCCAGCCCCAGCATTTT.